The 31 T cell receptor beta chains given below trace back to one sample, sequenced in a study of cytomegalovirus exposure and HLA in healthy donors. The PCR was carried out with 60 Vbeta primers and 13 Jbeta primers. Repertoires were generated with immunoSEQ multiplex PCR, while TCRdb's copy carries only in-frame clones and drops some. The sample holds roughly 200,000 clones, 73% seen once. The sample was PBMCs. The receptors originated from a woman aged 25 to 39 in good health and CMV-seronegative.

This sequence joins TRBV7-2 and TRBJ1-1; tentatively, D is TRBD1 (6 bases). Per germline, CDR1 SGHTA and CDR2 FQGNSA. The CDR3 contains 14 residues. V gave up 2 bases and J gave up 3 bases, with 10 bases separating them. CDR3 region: CASSLISGDTEAFF. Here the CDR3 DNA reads TGTGCCAGCAGCTTAATTTCAGGGGACACTGAAGCTTTCTTT.

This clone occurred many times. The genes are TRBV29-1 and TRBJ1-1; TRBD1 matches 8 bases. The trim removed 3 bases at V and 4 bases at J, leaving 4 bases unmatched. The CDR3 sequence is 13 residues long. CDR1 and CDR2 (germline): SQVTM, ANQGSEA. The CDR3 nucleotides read TGCAGCGTTGAGACAGGGGAGGGCACTGAAGCTTTCTTT. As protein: CSVETGEGTEAFF.

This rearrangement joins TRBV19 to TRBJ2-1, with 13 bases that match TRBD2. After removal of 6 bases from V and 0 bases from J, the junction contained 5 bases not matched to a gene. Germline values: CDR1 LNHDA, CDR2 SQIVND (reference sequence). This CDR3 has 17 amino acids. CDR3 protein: CASRGLAGMSSYNEQFF. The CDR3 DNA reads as TGTGCCAGTAGGGGACTAGCGGGAATGAGCTCCTACAATGAGCAGTTCTTC.

CDR3 sequence (DNA): TGTGCCAGAAGCTGCCCCAGACAGGGCCGTTCGTCTGGGGCCAACGTCCTGACTTTC. Residues: CARSCPRQGRSSGANVLTF. V is TRBV5-3 and J is TRBJ2-6; the match to TRBD1 covers 7 bases. TRBV5-3 carries the ORF label, with uncertain function. The V gene end was trimmed by 3 bases and the J gene end by 1 base; junction bases not matched to a gene: 13. This CDR3 comprises 19 residues.

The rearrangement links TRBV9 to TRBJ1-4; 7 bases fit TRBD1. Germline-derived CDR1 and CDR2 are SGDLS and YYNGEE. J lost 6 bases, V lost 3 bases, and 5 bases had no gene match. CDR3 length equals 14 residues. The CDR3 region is CASSDITGDEKLFF. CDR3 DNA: TGTGCCAGCAGCGATATTACAGGGGATGAAAAACTGTTTTTT. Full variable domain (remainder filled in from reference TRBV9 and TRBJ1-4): DSGVTQTPKHLITATGQRVTLRCSPRSGDLSVYWYQQSLDQGLQFLIQYYNGEERAKGNILERFSAQQFPDLHSELNLSSLELGDSALYFCASSDITGDEKLFFGSGTQLSVL.

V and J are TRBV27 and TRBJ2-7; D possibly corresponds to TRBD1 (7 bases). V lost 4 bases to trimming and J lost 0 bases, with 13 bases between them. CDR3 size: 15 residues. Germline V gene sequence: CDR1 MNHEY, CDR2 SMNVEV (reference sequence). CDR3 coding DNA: TGTGCCAGCAGTTCGCGGGACAGTGACTCCTACGAGCAGTACTTC. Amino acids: CASSSRDSDSYEQYF.

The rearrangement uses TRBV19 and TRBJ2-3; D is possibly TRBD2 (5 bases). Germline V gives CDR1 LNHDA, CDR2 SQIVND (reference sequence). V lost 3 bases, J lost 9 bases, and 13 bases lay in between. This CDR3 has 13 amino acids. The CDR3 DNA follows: TGTGCCAGTAGTATGCTAGCTTCTGACACGCAGTATTTT. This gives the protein CASSMLASDTQYF. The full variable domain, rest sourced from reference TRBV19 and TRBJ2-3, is DGGITQSPKYLFRKEGQNVTLSCEQNLNHDAMYWYRQDPGQGLRLIYYSQIVNDFQKGDIAEGYSVSREKKESFPLTVTSAQKNPTAFYLCASSMLASDTQYFGPGTRLTVL.

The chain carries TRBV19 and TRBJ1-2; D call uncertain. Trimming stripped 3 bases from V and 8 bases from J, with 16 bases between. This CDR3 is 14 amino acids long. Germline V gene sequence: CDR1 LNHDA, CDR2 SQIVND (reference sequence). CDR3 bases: TGTGCCAGTAGTATGAACGACTTAACTTGGGGCTACACCTTC. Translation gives CASSMNDLTWGYTF.

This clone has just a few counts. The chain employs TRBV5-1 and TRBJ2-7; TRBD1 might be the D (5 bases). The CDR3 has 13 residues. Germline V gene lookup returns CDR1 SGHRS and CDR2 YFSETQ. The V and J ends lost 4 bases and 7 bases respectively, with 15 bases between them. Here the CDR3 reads CASSQGYPTEQYF. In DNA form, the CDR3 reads TGCGCCAGCAGCCAGGGATATCCCACGGAGCAGTACTTC. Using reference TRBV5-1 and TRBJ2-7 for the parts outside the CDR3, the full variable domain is KAGVTQTPRYLIKTRGQQVTLSCSPISGHRSVSWYQQTPGQGLQFLFEYFSETQRNKGNFPGRFSGRQFSNSRSEMNVSTLELGDSALYLCASSQGYPTEQYFGPGTRLTVT.

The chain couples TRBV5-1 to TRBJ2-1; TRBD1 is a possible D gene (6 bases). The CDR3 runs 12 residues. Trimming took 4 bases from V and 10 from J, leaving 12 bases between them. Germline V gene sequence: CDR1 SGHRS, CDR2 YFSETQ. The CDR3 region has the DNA TGCGCCAGCAGCACCTTACAGGGAGAGCAGTTCTTC. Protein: CASSTLQGEQFF.

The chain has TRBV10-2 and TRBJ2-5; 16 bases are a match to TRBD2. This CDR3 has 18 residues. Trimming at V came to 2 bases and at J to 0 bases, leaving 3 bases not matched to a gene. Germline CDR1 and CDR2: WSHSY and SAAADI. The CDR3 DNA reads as TGCGCCAGCAGTGAGGGGACTAGCGGGGGGGAACACCAAGAGACCCAGTACTTC. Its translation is CASSEGTSGGEHQETQYF.

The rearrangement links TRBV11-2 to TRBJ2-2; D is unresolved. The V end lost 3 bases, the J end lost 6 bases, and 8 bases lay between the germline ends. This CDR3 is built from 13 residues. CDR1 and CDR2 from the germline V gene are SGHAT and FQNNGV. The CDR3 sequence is CASSFGVAGELFF. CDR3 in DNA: TGTGCCAGCAGCTTTGGAGTAGCCGGGGAGCTGTTTTTT.

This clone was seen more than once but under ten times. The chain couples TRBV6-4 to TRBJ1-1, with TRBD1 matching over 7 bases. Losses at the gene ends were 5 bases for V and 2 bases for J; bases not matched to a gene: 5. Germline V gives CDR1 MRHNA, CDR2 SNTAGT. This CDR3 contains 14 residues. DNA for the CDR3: TGTGCCAGCAGTCCACAGGGGTCCAACACTGAAGCTTTCTTT. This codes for CASSPQGSNTEAFF.

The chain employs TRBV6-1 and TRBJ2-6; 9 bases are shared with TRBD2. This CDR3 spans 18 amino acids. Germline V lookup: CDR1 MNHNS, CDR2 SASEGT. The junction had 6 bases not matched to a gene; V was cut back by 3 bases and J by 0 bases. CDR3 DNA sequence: TGTGCCAGCAGTGAGAGGAGCGGGGGGATCTCTGGGGCCAACGTCCTGACTTTC. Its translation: CASSERSGGISGANVLTF.

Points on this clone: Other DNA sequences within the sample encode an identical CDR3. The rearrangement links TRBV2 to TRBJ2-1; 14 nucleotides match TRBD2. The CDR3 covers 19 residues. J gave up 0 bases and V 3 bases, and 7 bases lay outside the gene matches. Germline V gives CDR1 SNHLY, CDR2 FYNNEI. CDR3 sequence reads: CASSDLGLAGGPSYNEQFF. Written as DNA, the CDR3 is TGTGCCAGCAGTGACTTAGGACTAGCGGGGGGTCCCTCCTACAATGAGCAGTTCTTC.

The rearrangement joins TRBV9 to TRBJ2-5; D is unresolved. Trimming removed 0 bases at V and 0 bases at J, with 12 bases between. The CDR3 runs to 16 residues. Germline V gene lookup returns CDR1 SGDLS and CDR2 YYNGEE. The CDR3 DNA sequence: TGTGCCAGCAGCGTAGGACACCTCAAGAACCAAGAGACCCAGTACTTC. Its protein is CASSVGHLKNQETQYF.

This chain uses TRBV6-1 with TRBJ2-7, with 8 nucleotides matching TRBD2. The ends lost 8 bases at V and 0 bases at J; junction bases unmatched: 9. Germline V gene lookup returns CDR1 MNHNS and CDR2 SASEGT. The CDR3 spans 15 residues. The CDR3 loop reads CASAVGGVHSYEQYF. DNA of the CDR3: TGTGCCAGCGCAGTCGGGGGGGTACACTCCTACGAGCAGTACTTC.

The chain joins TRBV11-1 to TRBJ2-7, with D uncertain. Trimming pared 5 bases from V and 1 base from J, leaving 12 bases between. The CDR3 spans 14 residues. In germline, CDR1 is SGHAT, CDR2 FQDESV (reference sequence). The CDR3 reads CASSPAEESYEQYF. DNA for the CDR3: TGTGCCAGCAGCCCCGCTGAGGAATCCTACGAGCAGTACTTC.

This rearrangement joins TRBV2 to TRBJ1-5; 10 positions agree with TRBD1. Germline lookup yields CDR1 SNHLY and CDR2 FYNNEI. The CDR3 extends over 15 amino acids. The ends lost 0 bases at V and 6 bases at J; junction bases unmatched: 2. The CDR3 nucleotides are TGTGCCAGCAGTGAAGCGGGGACAGGGGTTCAGCCCCAGCATTTT. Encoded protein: CASSEAGTGVQPQHF. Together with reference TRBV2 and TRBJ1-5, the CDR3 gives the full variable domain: EPEVTQTPSHQVTQMGQEVILRCVPISNHLYFYWYRQILGQKVEFLVSFYNNEISEKSEIFDDQFSVERPDGSNFTLKIRSTKLEDSAMYFCASSEAGTGVQPQHFGDGTRLSIL.

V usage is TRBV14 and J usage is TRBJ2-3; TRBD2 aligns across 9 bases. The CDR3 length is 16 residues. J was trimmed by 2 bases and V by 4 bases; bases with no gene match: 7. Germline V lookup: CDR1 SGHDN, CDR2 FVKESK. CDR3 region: CASSLDLAGNTDTQYF. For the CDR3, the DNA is TGTGCCAGCAGCCTCGACCTAGCGGGGAACACAGATACGCAGTATTTT.

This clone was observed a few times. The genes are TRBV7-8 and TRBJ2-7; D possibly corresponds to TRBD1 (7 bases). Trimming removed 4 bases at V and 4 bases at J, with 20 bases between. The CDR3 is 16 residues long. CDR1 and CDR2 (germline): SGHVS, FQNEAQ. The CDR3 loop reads CASSSGGTPRGYEQYF. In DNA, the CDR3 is TGTGCCAGCAGCTCAGGGGGGACACCCCGAGGGTACGAGCAGTACTTC.

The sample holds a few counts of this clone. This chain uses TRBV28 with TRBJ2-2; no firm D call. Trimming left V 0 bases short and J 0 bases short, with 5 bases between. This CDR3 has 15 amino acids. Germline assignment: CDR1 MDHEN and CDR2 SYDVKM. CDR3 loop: CASSLWPTNTGELFF. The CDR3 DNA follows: TGTGCCAGCAGTTTATGGCCTACGAACACCGGGGAGCTGTTTTTT.

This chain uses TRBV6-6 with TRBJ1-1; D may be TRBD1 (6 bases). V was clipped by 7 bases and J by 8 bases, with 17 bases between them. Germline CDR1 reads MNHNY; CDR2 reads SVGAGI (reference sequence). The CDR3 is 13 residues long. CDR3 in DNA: TGTGCCAGCACCAGGGACACCCGGGCGGAAGCTTTCTTT. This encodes CASTRDTRAEAFF.

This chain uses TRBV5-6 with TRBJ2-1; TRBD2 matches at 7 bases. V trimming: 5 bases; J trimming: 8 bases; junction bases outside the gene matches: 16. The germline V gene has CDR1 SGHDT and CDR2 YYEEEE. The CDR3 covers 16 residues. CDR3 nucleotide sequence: TGTGCCAGCAGGAAGCGGCCGGCGGGAGTCCTCCATGAGCAGTTCTTC. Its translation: CASRKRPAGVLHEQFF. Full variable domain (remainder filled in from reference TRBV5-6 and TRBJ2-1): DAGVTQSPTHLIKTRGQQVTLRCSPKSGHDTVSWYQQALGQGPQFIFQYYEEEERQRGNFPDRFSGHQFPNYSSELNVNALLLGDSALYLCASRKRPAGVLHEQFFGPGTRLTVL.

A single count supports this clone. CDR3 residues: CASSQDRSYGYTF. The CDR3 DNA is TGTGCCAGCAGCCAAGATCGGAGTTATGGCTACACCTTC. V usage is TRBV14 and J usage is TRBJ1-2, with no clear D. The CDR3 has 13 amino acids. Trimming took 0 bases from V and 5 from J, leaving 7 bases between them. The germline V gene encodes CDR1 SGHDN and CDR2 FVKESK.

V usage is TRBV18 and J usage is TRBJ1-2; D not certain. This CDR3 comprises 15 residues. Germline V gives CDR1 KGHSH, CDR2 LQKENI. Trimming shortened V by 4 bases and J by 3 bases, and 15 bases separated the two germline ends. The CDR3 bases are TGTGCCAGCTCACGGCTCCCGAGCGCCGACTATGGCTACACCTTC. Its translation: CASSRLPSADYGYTF.

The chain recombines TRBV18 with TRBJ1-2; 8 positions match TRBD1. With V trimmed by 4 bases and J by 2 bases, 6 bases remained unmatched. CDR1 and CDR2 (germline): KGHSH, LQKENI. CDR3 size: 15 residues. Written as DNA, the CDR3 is TGTGCCAGCTCACAACGGACAGGGACAAACTATGGCTACACCTTC. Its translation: CASSQRTGTNYGYTF. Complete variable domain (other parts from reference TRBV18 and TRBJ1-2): NAGVMQNPRHLVRRRGQEARLRCSPMKGHSHVYWYRQLPEEGLKFMVYLQKENIIDESGMPKERFSAEFPKEGPSILRIQQVVRGDSAAYFCASSQRTGTNYGYTFGSGTRLTVV.

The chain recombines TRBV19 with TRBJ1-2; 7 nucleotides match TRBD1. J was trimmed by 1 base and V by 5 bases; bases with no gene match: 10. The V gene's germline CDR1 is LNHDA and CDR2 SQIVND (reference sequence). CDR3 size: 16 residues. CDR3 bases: TGTGCCAGTAGTTCCCCGGACAGGAGACGTAACTATGGCTACACCTTC. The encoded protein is CASSSPDRRRNYGYTF.

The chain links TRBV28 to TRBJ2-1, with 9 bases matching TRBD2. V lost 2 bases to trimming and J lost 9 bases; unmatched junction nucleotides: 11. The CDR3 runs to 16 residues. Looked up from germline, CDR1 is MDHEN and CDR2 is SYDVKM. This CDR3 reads CASSLMAGGGVVEQFF. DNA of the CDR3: TGTGCCAGCAGTTTAATGGCCGGCGGGGGGGTTGTTGAGCAGTTCTTC. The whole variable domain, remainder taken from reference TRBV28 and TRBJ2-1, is DVKVTQSSRYLVKRTGEKVFLECVQDMDHENMFWYRQDPGLGLRLIYFSYDVKMKEKGDIPEGYSVSREKKERFSLILESASTNQTSMYLCASSLMAGGGVVEQFFGPGTRLTVL.

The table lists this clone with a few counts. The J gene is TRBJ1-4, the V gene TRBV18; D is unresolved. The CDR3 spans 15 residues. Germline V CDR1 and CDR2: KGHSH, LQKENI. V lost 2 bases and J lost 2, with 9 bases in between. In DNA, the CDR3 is TGTGCCAGCTCACCATATGAGGGTACTAATGAAAAACTGTTTTTT. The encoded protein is CASSPYEGTNEKLFF.

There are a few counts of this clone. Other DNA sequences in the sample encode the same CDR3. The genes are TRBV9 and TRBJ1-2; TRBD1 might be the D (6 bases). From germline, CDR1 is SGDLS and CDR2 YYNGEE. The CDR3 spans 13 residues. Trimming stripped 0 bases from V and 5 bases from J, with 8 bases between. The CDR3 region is CASSVGQGYGYTF. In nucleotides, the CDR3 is TGTGCCAGCAGCGTAGGGCAGGGGTATGGCTACACCTTC.